This T cell receptor beta chain was observed in a study of persistence of HIV-infected CD4 T cells (dated by TCRdb to about 2020). With respect to the entire study: The median time the participants had spent on suppressive ART was approximately eight years. Peripheral blood samples of up to roughly 200 mL were collected at multiple time points, except for a couple of participants, who underwent leukapheresis at a single time point. The clonality of all cells in each sorted population was assessed by TCRbeta sequencing, whereas the clonality of infected cells was assessed by proviral sequencing. CMV- and HIV-1 Gag-responding CD4+ T cells were isolated from ART-treated individuals so that antigen-driven clonal expansion of HIV-1-infected cells could be examined. In the cross-participant TCR cluster analysis, eight or nine participants were included for CMV and roughly 7 participants were included for Gag. Results the study describes overall, beyond this receptor: Significantly lower TCRbeta richness was observed in CMV- and Gag-responding cells than in anti-CD3/anti-CD28-responding cells, and higher oligoclonality was observed in CMV-responding cells than in CD3/CD28-stimulated and Gag-responding cells. Because the TCR analyses were done in bulk, restricting them to just the rare CMV-responding cells that actually carried HIV-1 proviruses was not possible. TCR oligoclonality correlated with proviral oligoclonality within the same sorted populations. Antigen-responding cells were enriched for expanded CDR3beta sequences that were degenerate, which suggests that CD4+ responses to CMV and Gag underwent convergent selection. Only a small number of individuals took part in the study, and only a limited range of antigens was tested.

The immunoSEQ hsTCRB assay version 4 in survey mode was used to sequence TCRbeta repertoires from genomic DNA. Genomic DNA was diluted to roughly 9.8 ng/uL, using up to about 1 ug per sample for TCRbeta sequencing. The authors processed their data as follows. Analysis of the TCRbeta data was done in ImmunoSeq Analyzer 3.0, and diversity was computed on productive nucleotide rearrangements. Lower-bound TCR diversity was estimated with the improved Chao index, and clonality with the Gini coefficient using the Immunarch R package. When different nucleotide rearrangements encoded the same CDR3beta amino acid sequence, each rearrangement was treated as a distinct clonotype. Differential abundance analysis identified TCRbeta sequences significantly enriched in antigen-responding cells relative to anti-CD3/anti-CD28-activated cells. TCRs were clustered by predicted peptide-MHC specificity with GLIPH2, both within individual participants and across merged participant data sets. Drawn from immuneACCESS, this table holds only the in-frame rearrangements with V and J called that TCRdb kept. Clones are partly lost; checked studies trace under half to an unresolved V gene and leave the rest unexplained. Clonal size and the V and J genes are those of that table, whereas D and trimming came from the DNA. For this sample there are about 32,000 clones; 70% appear just once. The top ten clonotypes cover about 1.5% of the sample.

To note about this clone: Its antigen is unknown. No much larger clonotype is one base removed from it; base qualities were not supplied.

CDR1 and CDR2 (MNHEY, SVGAGI) derive from the germline V gene. V sheds 6 bases and J sheds 7 bases, leaving 19 bases between their ends. Spanning cysteine to phenylalanine, the CDR3 consists of 15 amino acids. Kept here is only the CDR3 DNA, which spans 45 bases and is read in frame from base 1. The treatment or condition label, as the study defines it: suppressive antiretroviral therapy. Cells were stimulated with a pool of overlapping HIV-1 Gag 15-mer peptides at 0.75 to 1 ug per peptide per mL. Responding CD4+ T cells were sorted by upregulation of both CD40 ligand and CD69. Participants were HIV-1-infected adults who started suppressive ART during chronic infection. Participants had undetectable plasma HIV-1 RNA below 50 copies/mL for at least 4 years. To be included, participants needed a CD4+ T cell count above 400 cells/uL and a positive CMV serology. Before stimulation, PBMCs were isolated using density centrifugation and depleted of CD8+ T cells. For less than 20 hours, the CD8-depleted PBMCs were stimulated with anti-CD28/CD49d costimulation, a CD40-blocking antibody, and enfuvirtide to prevent new infections. Cell sorting was performed on a Beckman Coulter MoFlo Legacy or XDP sorter, and dead cells were excluded with propidium iodide. Genomic DNA was extracted using the QIAamp DNA Mini Kit for samples with more than one million cells and using the Quick-DNA Microprep Kit for all other samples.

The sequences come from CD4+ T cells sorted from PBMCs after approximately 19-hour stimulation, collected from a patient who received antiretroviral therapy. The cell subset or site label, read with the paper, signifies: CD40L+CD69+ CD4 T cells responding to HIV-1 Gag peptides. The rearranged segments are TRBV6-5 and TRBJ1-5, with the identity of the D gene unclear. This clonotype originated in an adult man with HIV who was CMV-seropositive. The base sequence is TGTGCCAGCAGATCCCAATTTCGGGGAGAGCAGCCCCAGCATTTT. This encodes CASRSQFRGEQPQHF.